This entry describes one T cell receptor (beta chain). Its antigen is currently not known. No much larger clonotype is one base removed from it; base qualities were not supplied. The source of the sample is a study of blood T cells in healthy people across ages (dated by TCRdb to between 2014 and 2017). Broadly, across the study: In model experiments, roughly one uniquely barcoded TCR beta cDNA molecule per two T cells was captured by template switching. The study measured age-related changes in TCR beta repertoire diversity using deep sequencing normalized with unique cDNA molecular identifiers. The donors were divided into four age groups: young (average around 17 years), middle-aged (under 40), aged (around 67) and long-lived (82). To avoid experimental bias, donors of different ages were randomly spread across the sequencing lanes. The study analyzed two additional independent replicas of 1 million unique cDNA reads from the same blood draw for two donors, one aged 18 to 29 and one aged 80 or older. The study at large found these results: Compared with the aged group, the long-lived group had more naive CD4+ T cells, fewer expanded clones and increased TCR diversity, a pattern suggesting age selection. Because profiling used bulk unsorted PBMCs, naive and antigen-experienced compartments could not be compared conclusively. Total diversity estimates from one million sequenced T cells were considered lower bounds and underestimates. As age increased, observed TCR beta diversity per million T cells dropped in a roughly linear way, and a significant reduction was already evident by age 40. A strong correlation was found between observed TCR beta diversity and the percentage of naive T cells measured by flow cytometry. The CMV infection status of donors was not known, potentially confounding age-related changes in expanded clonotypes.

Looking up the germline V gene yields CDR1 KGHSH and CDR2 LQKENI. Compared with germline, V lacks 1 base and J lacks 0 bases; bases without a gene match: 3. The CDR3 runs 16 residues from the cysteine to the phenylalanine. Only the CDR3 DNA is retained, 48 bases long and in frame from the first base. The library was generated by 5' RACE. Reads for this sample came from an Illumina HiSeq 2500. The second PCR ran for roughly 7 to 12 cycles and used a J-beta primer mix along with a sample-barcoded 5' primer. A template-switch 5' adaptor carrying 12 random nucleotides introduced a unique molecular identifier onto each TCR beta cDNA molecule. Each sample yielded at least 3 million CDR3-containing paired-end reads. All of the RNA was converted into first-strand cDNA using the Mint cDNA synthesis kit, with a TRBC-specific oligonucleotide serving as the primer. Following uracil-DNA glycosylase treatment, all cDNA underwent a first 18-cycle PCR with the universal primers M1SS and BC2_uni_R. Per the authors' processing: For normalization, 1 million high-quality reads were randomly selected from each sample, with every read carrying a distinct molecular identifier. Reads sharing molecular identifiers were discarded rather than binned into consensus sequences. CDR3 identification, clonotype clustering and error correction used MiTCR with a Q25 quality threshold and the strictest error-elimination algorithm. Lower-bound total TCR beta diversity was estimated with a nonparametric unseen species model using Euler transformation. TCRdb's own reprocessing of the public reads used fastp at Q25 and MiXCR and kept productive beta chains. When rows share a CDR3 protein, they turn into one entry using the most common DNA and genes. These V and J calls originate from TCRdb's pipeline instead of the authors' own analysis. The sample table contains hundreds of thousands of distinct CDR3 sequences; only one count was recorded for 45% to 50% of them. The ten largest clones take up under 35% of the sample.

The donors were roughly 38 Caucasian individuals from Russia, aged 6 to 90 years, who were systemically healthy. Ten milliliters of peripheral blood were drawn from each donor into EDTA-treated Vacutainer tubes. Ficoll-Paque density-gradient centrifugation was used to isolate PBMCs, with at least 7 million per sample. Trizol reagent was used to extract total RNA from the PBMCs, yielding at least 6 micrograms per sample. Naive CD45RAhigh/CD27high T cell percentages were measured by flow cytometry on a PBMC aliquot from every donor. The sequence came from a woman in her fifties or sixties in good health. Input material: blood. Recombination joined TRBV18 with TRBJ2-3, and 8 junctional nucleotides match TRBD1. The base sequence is TGTGCCAGCTCACCACTCCGGGACAGGAGCACAGATACGCAGTATTTT. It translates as CASSPLRDRSTDTQYF.